The 9 T cell receptor beta chains below all came from one sample that was sequenced in a study of technical replicates of blood from a handful of donors. Clones were sequenced by immunoSEQ multiplex PCR, and TCRdb holds only the in-frame ones, with some missing. The sample lists roughly 90,000 clones; roughly 92% were seen once. Material: T cells isolated from PBMCs. The receptors derive from a human donor in good health.

The V gene is TRBV7-9, the J gene TRBJ1-2; 9 bases agree with TRBD1. The CDR3 is made up of 13 amino acids. CDR1 is SEHNR, CDR2 FQNEAQ, per germline (reference sequence). Trimming removed 3 bases from V and 10 bases from J; junction bases left unmatched: 6. The DNA for the CDR3 is TGTGCCAGCAGCTTTCCCGACAGGGGGGACTACACCTTC. As protein: CASSFPDRGDYTF.

The rearrangement joins TRBV7-9 to TRBJ1-5; TRBD1 agrees at 10 bases. Unmatched junction bases numbered 8, after V lost 5 bases and J lost 7 bases. The CDR3 is 15 amino acids. CDR1 is SEHNR and CDR2 is FQNEAQ in the germline V gene (reference sequence). The CDR3 nucleotides are TGTGCCAGCAGCGCGACAGGGGGCGCGAAGCAGCCCCAGCATTTT. Translation: CASSATGGAKQPQHF.

The CDR3 protein is CASSLAGSGGNGELFF. CDR3 bases: TGCGCCAGCAGCTTGGCGGGGTCAGGGGGCAACGGGGAGCTGTTTTTT. The rearrangement joins TRBV5-1 to TRBJ2-2, with 8 bases that match TRBD1. The J segment lost 7 bases and the V segment lost 0 bases, leaving 8 bases of the junction unmatched. Germline-derived CDR1 and CDR2 are SGHRS and YFSETQ. There are 16 residues in the CDR3.

The chain couples TRBV5-5 to TRBJ2-2; possibly TRBD1 for D (5 bases). The CDR3 spans 14 residues. CDR1 and CDR2 (germline): SGHKS, YYEKEE (reference sequence). With 2 bases removed from V and 4 bases from J, the gap between germline ends came to 9 bases. CDR3 amino acids: CASSFYGATGELFF. DNA of the CDR3: TGTGCCAGCAGCTTCTATGGGGCCACCGGGGAGCTGTTTTTT.

The rearrangement joins TRBV7-2 to TRBJ2-7, with D perhaps TRBD2 (5 bases). The germline V gene encodes CDR1 SGHTA and CDR2 FQGNSA. The CDR3 has 15 amino acids. V lost 3 bases and J lost 2, with 14 bases in between. The CDR3, as DNA: TGTGCCAGCAGCTTTAGGTTGGGAGAGGCCTACGAGCAGTACTTC. Its protein product is CASSFRLGEAYEQYF.

This clone was observed a single time. This chain links TRBV6-1 with TRBJ2-1, with no clear D. Germline V gives CDR1 MNHNS, CDR2 SASEGT. The CDR3 is made up of 14 amino acids. Trimming cost V 0 bases and J 4 bases, with 7 bases left between them. CDR3 sequence reads: CASSEAATYNEQFF. The CDR3 nucleotides are TGTGCCAGCAGTGAAGCGGCAACGTACAATGAGCAGTTCTTC.

The V gene is TRBV7-2, the J gene TRBJ2-1, with 12 bases aligning to TRBD2. This CDR3 region has 15 residues. V lost 5 bases to trimming and J lost 9 bases; unmatched junction nucleotides: 8. CDR1 and CDR2 from the germline V gene are SGHTA and FQGNSA. CDR3 sequence reads: CASSVRLAGDREQFF. In DNA form, the CDR3 reads TGTGCCAGCAGCGTCCGACTAGCGGGAGACCGTGAGCAGTTCTTC. The whole variable domain, filled in from reference TRBV7-2 and TRBJ2-1, reads GAGVSQSPSNKVTEKGKDVELRCDPISGHTALYWYRQSLGQGLEFLIYFQGNSAPDKSGLPSDRFSAERTGGSVSTLTIQRTQQEDSAVYLCASSVRLAGDREQFFGPGTRLTVL.

This chain connects TRBV2 to TRBJ1-2; 8 bases are shared with TRBD1. CDR1 and CDR2 from the germline V gene are SNHLY and FYNNEI. CDR3 length equals 17 residues. With 2 bases clipped from V and 1 base from J, the junction kept 9 bases outside the gene matches. CDR3 sequence reads: CASSERGGQVLNYGYTF. CDR3 DNA sequence: TGTGCCAGCAGTGAACGAGGGGGACAGGTTCTTAACTATGGCTACACCTTC.

The gene calls are TRBV6-5 and TRBJ2-7; D call uncertain. V lost 0 bases to trimming and J lost 3 bases, with 6 bases between them. CDR1 MNHEY and CDR2 SVGAGI come from the germline V gene. The CDR3 spans 13 residues. The CDR3 coding sequence is TGTGCCAGCAGTTACTCTGAGTACTACGAGCAGTACTTC. It yields the protein CASSYSEYYEQYF.